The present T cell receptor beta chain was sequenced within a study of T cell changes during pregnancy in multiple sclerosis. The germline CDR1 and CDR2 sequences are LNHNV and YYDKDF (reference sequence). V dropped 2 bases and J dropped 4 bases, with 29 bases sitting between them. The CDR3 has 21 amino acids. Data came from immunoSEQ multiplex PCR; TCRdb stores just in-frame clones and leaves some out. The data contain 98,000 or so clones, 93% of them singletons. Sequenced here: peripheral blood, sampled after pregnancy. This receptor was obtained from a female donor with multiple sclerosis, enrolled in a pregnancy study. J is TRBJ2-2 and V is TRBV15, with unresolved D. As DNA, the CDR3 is TGTGCCACCAGCAGACTCCCTGGGTGGTCGGGTGTGACCTTTACCACCGGGGAGCTGTTTTTT. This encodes CATSRLPGWSGVTFTTGELFF. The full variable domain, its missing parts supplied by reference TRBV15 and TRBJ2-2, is DAMVIQNPRYQVTQFGKPVTLSCSQTLNHNVMYWYQQKSSQAPKLLFHYYDKDFNNEADTPDNFQSRRPNTSFCFLDIRSPGLGDTAMYLCATSRLPGWSGVTFTTGELFFGEGSRLTVL.